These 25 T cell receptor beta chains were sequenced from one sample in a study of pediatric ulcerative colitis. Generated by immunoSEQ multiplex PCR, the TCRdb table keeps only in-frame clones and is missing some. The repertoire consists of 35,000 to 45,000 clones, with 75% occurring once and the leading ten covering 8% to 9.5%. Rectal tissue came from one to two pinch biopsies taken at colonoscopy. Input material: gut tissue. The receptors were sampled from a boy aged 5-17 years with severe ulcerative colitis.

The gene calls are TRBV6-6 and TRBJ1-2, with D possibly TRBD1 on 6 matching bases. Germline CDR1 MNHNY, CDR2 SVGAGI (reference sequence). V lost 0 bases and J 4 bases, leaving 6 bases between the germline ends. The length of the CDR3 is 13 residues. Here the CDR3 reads CASSYSGGYGYTF. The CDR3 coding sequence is TGTGCCAGCAGTTACTCAGGGGGCTATGGCTACACCTTC.

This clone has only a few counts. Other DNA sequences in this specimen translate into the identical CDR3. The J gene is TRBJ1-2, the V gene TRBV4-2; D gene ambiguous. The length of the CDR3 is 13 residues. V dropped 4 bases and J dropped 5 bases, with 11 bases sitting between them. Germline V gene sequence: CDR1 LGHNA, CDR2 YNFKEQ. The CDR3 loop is CASSPVGAYGYTF. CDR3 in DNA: TGTGCCAGCAGCCCTGTGGGTGCGTATGGCTACACCTTC.

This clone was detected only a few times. In DNA form, the CDR3 reads TGTGCCAGCTCACGGGATTCGGACAAAGCTTTCTTT. This sequence encodes CASSRDSDKAFF. This chain uses TRBV18 with TRBJ1-1; D might be TRBD1 (5 bases). This CDR3 spans 12 amino acids. V was shortened by 4 bases and J by 9 bases, with 12 bases between the two germline ends. Per the germline V gene, CDR1 is KGHSH and CDR2 is LQKENI.

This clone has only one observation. In DNA, the CDR3 is TGTGCCAGCAGCAATAGCGGGGGAACCTACAATGAGCAGTTCTTC. This encodes CASSNSGGTYNEQFF. The chain joins TRBV5-4 to TRBJ2-1; 9 bases align to TRBD2. Germline CDR1 and CDR2: SGHNT and YYREEE (reference sequence). The length of the CDR3 is 15 residues. Trimming at V came to 4 bases and at J to 2 bases, leaving 4 bases not matched to a gene.

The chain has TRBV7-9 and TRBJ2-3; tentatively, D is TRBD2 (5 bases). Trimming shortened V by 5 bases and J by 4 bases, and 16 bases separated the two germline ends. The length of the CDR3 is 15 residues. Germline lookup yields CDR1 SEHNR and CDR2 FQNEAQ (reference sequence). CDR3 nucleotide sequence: TGTGCCAGCAGCCCATCCCGACTGAGGGCAGATACGCAGTATTTT. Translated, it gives CASSPSRLRADTQYF.

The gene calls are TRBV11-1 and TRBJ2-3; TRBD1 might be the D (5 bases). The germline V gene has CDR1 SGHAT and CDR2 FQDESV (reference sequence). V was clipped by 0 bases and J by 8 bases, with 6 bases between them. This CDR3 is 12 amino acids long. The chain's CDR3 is CASSLAQGTQYF. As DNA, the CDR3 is TGTGCCAGCAGCTTAGCCCAGGGTACGCAGTATTTT.

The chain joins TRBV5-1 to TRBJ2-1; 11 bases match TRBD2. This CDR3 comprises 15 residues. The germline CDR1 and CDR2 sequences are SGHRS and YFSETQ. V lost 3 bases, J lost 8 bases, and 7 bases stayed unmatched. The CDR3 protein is CASSSSSGGWDEQFF. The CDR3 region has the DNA TGCGCCAGCAGCTCATCTAGCGGGGGGTGGGATGAGCAGTTCTTC.

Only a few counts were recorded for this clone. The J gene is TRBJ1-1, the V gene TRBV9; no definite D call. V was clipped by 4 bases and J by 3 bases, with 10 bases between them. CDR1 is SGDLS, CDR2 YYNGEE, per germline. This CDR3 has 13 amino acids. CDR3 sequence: CASSPETHTEAFF. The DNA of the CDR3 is TGTGCCAGCAGCCCCGAGACGCACACTGAAGCTTTCTTT.

DNA of the CDR3: TGTGCCAGCAGCCCCGGAAGCTCCTACAATGAGCAGTTCTTC. Translated, it gives CASSPGSSYNEQFF. The J gene is TRBJ2-1, the V gene TRBV7-9, with D hard to call. Per germline, CDR1 SEHNR and CDR2 FQNEAQ (reference sequence). V was trimmed by 5 bases and J by 0 bases, leaving 8 bases between them. CDR3 length equals 14 residues.

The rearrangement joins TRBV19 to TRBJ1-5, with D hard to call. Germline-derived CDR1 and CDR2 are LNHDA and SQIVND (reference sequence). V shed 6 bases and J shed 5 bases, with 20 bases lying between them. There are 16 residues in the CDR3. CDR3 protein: CASRITGWVSDQPQHF. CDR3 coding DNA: TGTGCCAGTAGGATAACCGGCTGGGTCTCCGATCAGCCCCAGCATTTT.

In DNA, the CDR3 is TGTGCCAGCAGCGTAGGATCTACCAATGAAAAACTGTTTTTT. Translated, it gives CASSVGSTNEKLFF. The V call is TRBV9, the J call TRBJ1-4; no firm D call. Germline V gives CDR1 SGDLS, CDR2 YYNGEE. Trimming removed 0 bases at V and 5 bases at J, with 8 bases between. CDR3 size: 14 residues.

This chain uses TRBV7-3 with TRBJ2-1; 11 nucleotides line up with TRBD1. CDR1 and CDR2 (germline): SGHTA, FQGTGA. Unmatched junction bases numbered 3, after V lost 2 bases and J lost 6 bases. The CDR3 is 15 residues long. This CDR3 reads CASSLHGQGANEQFF. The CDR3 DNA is TGTGCCAGCAGCTTACACGGACAGGGGGCCAATGAGCAGTTCTTC.

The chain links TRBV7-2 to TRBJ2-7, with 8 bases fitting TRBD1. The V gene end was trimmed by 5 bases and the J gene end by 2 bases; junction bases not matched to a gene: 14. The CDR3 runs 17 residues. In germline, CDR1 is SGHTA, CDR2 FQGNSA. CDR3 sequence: CASSIILPGQAPYEQYF. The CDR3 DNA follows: TGTGCCAGCAGCATTATCCTCCCGGGACAGGCCCCCTACGAGCAGTACTTC.

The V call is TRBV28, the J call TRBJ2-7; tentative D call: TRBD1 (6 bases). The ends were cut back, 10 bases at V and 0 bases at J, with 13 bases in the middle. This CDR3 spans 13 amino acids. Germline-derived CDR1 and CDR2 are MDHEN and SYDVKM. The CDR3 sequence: CATRQVNSYEQYF. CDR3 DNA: TGTGCCACTCGACAGGTAAACTCCTACGAGCAGTACTTC.

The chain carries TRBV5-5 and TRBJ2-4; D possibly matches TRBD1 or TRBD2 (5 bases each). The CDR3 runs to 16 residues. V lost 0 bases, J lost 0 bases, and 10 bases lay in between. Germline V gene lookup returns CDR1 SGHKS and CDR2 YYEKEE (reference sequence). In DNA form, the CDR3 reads TGTGCCAGCAGCTTGGGGGGGACCTTAGCCAAAAACATTCAGTACTTC. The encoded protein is CASSLGGTLAKNIQYF.

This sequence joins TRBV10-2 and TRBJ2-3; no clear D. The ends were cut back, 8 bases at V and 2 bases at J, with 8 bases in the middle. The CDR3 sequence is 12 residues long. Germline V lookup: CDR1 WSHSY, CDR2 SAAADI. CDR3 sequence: CASSELTDTQYF. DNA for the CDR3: TGCGCCAGCTCGGAGCTCACAGATACGCAGTATTTT.

CDR3: CATILIVGENTGELFF. The CDR3 DNA sequence: TGTGCCACCATCCTAATAGTGGGGGAAAACACCGGGGAGCTGTTTTTT. The chain is built from TRBV15 and TRBJ2-2; D possibly uses TRBD1 or TRBD2 (5 bases each). V dropped 7 bases and J dropped 2 bases, with 17 bases sitting between them. From germline, CDR1 is LNHNV and CDR2 YYDKDF (reference sequence). This CDR3 comprises 16 residues. The full variable domain, rest sourced from reference TRBV15 and TRBJ2-2, is DAMVIQNPRYQVTQFGKPVTLSCSQTLNHNVMYWYQQKSSQAPKLLFHYYDKDFNNEADTPDNFQSRRPNTSFCFLDIRSPGLGDTAMYLCATILIVGENTGELFFGEGSRLTVL.

The CDR3 DNA follows: TGTGCCAGCAGCGTAGGCCCAGGGACAGGGAGATCTAGCACAGATACGCAGTATTTT. Encoded protein: CASSVGPGTGRSSTDTQYF. The chain joins TRBV9 to TRBJ2-3, with 9 bases lining up with TRBD1. The junction had 11 bases not matched to a gene; V was cut back by 0 bases and J by 0 bases. CDR1 and CDR2 (germline): SGDLS, YYNGEE. The CDR3 extends over 19 amino acids.

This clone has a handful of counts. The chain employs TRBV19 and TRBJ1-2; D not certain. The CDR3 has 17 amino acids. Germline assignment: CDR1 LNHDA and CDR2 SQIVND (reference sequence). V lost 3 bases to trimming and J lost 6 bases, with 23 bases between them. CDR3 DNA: TGTGCCAGTAGTATGGGCAGATCTGGTCTGTACCGCAATGGCTACACCTTC. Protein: CASSMGRSGLYRNGYTF.

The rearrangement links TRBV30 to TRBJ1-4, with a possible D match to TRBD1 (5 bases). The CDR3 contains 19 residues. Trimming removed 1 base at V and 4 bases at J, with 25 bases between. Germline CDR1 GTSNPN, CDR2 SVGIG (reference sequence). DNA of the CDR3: TGTGCCTGGAGTGGAGAGCCACGCGATCCCGGGACTTTTAATGAAAAACTGTTTTTT. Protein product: CAWSGEPRDPGTFNEKLFF.

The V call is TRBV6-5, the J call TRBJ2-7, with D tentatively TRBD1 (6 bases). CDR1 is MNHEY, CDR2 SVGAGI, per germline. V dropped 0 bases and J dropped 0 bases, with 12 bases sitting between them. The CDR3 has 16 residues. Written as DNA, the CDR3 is TGTGCCAGCAGTTACTCTGCAGGACAGTACTCCTACGAGCAGTACTTC. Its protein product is CASSYSAGQYSYEQYF.

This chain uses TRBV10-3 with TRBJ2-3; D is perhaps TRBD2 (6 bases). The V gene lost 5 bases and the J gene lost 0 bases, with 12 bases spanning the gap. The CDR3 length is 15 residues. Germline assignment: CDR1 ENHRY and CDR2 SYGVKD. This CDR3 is CAISSYGGSTDTQYF. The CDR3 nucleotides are TGTGCCATCAGTAGCTACGGGGGAAGCACAGATACGCAGTATTTT.

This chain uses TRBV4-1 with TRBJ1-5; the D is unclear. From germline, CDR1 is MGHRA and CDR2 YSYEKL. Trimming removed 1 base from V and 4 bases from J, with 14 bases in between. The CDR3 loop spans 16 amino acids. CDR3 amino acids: CASSQGRAEINQPQHF. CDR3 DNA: TGCGCCAGCAGCCAAGGGCGGGCAGAAATTAATCAGCCCCAGCATTTT.

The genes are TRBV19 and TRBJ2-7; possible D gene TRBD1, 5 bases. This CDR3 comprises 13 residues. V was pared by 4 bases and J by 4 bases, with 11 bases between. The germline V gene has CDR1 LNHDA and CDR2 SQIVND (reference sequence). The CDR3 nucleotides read TGTGCCAGTAGTACCGGACACGGTTACGAGCAGTACTTC. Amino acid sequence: CASSTGHGYEQYF.

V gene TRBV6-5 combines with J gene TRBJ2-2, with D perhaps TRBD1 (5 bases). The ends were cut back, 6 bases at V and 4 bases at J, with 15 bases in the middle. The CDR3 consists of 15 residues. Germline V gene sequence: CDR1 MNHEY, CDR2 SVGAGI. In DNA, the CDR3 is TGTGCCAGCAGCTCACAGGATTGGAGCACCGGGGAGCTGTTTTTT. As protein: CASSSQDWSTGELFF.